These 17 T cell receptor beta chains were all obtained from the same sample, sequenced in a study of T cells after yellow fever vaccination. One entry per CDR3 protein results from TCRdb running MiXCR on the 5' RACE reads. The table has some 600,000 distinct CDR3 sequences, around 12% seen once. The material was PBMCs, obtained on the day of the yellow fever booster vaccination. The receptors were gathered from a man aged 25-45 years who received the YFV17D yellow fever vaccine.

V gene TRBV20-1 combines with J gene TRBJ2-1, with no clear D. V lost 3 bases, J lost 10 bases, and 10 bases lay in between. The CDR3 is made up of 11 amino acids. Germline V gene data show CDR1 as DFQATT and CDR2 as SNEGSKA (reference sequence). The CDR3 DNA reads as TGCAGTGCTAGTCTCGCACAAGAGCAGTTCTTC. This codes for CSASLAQEQFF.

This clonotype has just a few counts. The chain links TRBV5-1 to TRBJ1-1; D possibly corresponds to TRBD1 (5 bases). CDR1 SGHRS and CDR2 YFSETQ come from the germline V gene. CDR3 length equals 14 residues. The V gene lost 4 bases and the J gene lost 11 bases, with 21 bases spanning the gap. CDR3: CASSPQGTGVDAFF. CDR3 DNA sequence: TGCGCCAGCAGCCCCCAAGGGACCGGCGTGGATGCTTTCTTT.

As DNA, the CDR3 is TGTGCCTGGAGTGAGGACAGTCAAGAGACCCAGTACTTC. Translation: CAWSEDSQETQYF. The rearrangement joins TRBV30 to TRBJ2-5; D perhaps matches TRBD1 (6 bases). The CDR3 has 13 residues. Deletions cut 1 base from V and 2 bases from J, with 8 bases between. Germline CDR1 and CDR2: GTSNPN and SVGIG (reference sequence).

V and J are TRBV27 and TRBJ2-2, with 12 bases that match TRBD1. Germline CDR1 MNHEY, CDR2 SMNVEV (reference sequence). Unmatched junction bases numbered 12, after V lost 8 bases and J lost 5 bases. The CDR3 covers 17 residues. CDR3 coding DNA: TGTGCCAGCCGGTACCGTGGGACAGGGGGCCGAACCGGGGAGCTGTTTTTT. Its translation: CASRYRGTGGRTGELFF.

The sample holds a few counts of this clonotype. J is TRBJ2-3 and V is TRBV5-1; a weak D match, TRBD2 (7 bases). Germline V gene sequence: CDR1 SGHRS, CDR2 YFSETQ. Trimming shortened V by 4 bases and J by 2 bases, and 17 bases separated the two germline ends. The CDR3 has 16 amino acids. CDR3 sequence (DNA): TGCGCCAGCAGCCCGGGGGCTAGCGGACCCACAGATACGCAGTATTTT. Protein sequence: CASSPGASGPTDTQYF. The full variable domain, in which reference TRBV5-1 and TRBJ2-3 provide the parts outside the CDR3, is KAGVTQTPRYLIKTRGQQVTLSCSPISGHRSVSWYQQTPGQGLQFLFEYFSETQRNKGNFPGRFSGRQFSNSRSEMNVSTLELGDSALYLCASSPGASGPTDTQYFGPGTRLTVL.

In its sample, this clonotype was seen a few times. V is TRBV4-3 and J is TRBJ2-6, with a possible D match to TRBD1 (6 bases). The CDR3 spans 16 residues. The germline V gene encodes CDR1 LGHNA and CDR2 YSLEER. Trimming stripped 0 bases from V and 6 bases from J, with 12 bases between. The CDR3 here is CASSQDWTALANVLTF. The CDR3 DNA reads TGCGCCAGCAGCCAAGATTGGACAGCGCTGGCCAACGTCCTGACTTTC.

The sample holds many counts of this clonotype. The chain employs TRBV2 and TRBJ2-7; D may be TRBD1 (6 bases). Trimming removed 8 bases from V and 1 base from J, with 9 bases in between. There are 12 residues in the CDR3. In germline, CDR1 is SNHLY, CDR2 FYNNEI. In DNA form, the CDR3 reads TGTGCCAGCCGGACAGATTCCTACGAGCAGTACTTC. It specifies CASRTDSYEQYF.

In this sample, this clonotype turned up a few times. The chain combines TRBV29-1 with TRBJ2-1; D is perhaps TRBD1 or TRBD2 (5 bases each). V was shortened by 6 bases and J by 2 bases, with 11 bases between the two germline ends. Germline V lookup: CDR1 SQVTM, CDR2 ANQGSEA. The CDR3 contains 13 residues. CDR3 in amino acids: CSVGALPYNEQFF. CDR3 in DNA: TGCAGCGTCGGGGCCCTCCCCTACAATGAGCAGTTCTTC.

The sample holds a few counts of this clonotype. The CDR3 DNA reads TGTGCCAGCAGCCCGATCGGGGCGGGAGGACGGGAGACCCAGTACTTC. Translated, it gives CASSPIGAGGRETQYF. The chain recombines TRBV27 with TRBJ2-5, with 8 bases lining up with TRBD2. The CDR3 is 16 amino acids. From germline, CDR1 is MNHEY and CDR2 SMNVEV (reference sequence). The J segment lost 5 bases and the V segment lost 6 bases, leaving 14 bases of the junction unmatched.

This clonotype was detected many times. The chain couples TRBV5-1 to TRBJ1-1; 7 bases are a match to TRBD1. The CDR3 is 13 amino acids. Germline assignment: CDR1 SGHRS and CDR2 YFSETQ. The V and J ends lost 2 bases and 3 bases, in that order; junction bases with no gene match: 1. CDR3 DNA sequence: TGCGCCAGCAGCTTTACAGGGGACACTGAAGCTTTCTTT. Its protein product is CASSFTGDTEAFF.

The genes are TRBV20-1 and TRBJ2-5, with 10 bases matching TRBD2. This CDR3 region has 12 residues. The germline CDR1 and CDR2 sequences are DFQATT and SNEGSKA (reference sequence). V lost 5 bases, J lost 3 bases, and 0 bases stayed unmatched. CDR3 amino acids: CSALAGEETQYF. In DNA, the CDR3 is TGCAGTGCTCTAGCGGGGGAAGAGACCCAGTACTTC.

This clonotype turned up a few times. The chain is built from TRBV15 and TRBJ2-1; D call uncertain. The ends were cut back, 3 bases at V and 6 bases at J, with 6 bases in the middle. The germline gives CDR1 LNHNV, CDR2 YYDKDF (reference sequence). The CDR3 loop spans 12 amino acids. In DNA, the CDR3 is TGTGCCACCAGCAGCAGGATCAATGAGCAGTTCTTC. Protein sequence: CATSSRINEQFF.

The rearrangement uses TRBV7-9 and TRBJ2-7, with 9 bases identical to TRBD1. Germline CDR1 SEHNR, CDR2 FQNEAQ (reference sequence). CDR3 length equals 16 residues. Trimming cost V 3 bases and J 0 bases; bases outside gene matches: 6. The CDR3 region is CASSLGTGWGSYEQYF. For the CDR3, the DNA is TGTGCCAGCAGCTTGGGGACAGGGTGGGGCTCCTACGAGCAGTACTTC.

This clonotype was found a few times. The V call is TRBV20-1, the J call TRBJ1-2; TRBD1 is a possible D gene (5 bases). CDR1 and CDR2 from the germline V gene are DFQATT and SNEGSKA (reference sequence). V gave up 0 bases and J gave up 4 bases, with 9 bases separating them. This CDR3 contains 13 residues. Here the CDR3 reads CSARDGGGYGYTF. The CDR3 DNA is TGCAGTGCTAGAGACGGGGGTGGCTATGGCTACACCTTC.

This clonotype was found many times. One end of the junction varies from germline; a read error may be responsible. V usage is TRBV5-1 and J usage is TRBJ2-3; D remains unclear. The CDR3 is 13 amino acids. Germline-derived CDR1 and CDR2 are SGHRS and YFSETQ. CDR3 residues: CASSLDPTDTQYF. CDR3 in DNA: TGTGCCAGCAGCTTAGATCCCACAGATACGCAGTATTTT. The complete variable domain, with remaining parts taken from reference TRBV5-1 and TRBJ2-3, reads KAGVTQTPRYLIKTRGQQVTLSCSPISGHRSVSWYQQTPGQGLQFLFEYFSETQRNKGNFPGRFSGRQFSNSRSEMNVSTLELGDSALYLCASSLDPTDTQYFGPGTRLTVL.

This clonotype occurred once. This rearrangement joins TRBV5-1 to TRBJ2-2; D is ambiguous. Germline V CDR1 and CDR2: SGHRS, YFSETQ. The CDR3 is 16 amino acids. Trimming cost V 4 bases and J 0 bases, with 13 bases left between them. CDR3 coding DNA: TGCGCCAGCAGCCCTACGGGTTATCCGAACACCGGGGAGCTGTTTTTT. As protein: CASSPTGYPNTGELFF.

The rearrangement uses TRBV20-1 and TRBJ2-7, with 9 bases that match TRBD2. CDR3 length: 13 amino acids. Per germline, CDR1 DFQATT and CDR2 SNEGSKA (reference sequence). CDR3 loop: CSTNSGSSYEQYF. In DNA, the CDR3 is TGCAGCACAAATAGCGGGAGCTCCTACGAGCAGTACTTC.